This T cell receptor (beta chain) was identified during a study of shared clonotypes between healthy human individuals. At the level of the study: CD4 naive and CD4 memory each took three plates per donor, while CD8 naive took two and CD8 memory one.

Produced via immunoSEQ multiplex PCR; TCRdb's table is partial and in-frame only. The table records 2 million to 3 million clones, 90% to 95% of them present only once. Trimming took off 4 bases at V and 2 bases at J, with 15 bases between the two ends. The CDR3 is 15 residues long. CDR1 and CDR2 from the germline V gene are MNHEY and SVGAGI. The chain recombines TRBV6-5 with TRBJ2-7; the D gene is possibly TRBD2 (7 bases). This receptor was identified in a man younger than 35 in good health. Some clones in this sample may be carry-over from other donors' samples. The sequencing sample was made of naive CD4+ T cells from PBMCs. Described subset: CD45RA+ positively selected. In nucleotides, the CDR3 is TGTGCCAGCAGTTCGCGGCGCGGGGGCACCTACGAGCAGTACTTC. Its protein product is CASSSRRGGTYEQYF.